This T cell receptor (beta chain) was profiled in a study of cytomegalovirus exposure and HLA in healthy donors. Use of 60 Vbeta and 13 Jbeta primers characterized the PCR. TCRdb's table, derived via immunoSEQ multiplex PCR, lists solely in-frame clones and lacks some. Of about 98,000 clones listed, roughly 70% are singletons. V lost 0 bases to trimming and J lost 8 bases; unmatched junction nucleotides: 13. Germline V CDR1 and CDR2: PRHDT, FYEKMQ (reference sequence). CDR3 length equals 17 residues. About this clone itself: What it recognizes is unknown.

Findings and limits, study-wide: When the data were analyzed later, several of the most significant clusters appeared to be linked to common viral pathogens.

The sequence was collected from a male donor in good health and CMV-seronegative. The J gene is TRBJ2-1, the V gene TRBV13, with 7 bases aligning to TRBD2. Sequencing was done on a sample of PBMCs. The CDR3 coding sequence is TGTGCCAGCAGCTTAGGTGGGAGGGCCGTAGTTGTCCATGAGCAGTTCTTC. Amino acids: CASSLGGRAVVVHEQFF.